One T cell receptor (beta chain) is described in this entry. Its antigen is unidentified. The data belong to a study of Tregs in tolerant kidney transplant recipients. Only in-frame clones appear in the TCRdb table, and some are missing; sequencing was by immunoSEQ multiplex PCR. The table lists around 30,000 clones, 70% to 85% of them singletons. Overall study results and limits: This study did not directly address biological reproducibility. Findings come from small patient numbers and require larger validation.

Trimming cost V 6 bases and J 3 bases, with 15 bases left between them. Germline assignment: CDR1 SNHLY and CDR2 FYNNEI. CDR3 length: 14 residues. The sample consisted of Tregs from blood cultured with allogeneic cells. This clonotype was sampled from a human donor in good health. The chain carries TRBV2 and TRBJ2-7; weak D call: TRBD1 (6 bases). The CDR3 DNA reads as TGTGCCAGCAGGCAGGGGTACATGGGCTACGAGCAGTACTTC. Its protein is CASRQGYMGYEQYF.